The 14 T cell receptor beta chains below come from one sample, sequenced in a study of T cell responses to AZD1222 COVID-19 vaccine. Sequenced by immunoSEQ multiplex PCR; TCRdb stores in-frame clones only, minus some. The table records around 76,000 clones, about 85% of them present only once. The sample was peripheral blood, taken on day 0 of AZD1222 vaccination. Receptor source: an adult in good health.

This clone was picked up a small number of times. The chain uses TRBV4-3 and TRBJ1-4; D not certain. Trimming stripped 3 bases from V and 0 bases from J, with 11 bases between. The CDR3 totals 16 residues. Germline-derived CDR1 and CDR2 are LGHNA and YSLEER. The CDR3 bases are TGCGCCAGCAGCCAGCAGAGGAGCTCAACTAATGAAAAACTGTTTTTT. This codes for CASSQQRSSTNEKLFF.

This clone was detected only once. The chain employs TRBV7-2 and TRBJ1-1; D is unclear. Per germline, CDR1 SGHTA and CDR2 FQGNSA. The CDR3 consists of 12 residues. The V gene lost 11 bases and the J gene lost 1 base, with 11 bases spanning the gap. The chain's CDR3 is CAASVQNTEAFF. CDR3 nucleotides: TGTGCCGCCTCGGTCCAGAACACTGAAGCTTTCTTT.

This chain joins TRBV12-3 or TRBV12-4 and TRBJ2-1; D ambiguous. Trimming pared 5 bases from V and 6 bases from J, leaving 8 bases between. This CDR3 has 12 amino acids. The DNA of the CDR3 is TGTGCCAGCAGTCCAGACGTCAATGAGCAGTTCTTC. The encoded protein is CASSPDVNEQFF.

The chain uses TRBV19 and TRBJ1-5; 11 bases line up with TRBD1. Germline trimming cut 1 base from V and 6 bases from J; bases unmatched to any gene: 5. The V gene's germline CDR1 is LNHDA and CDR2 SQIVND (reference sequence). The CDR3 has 16 residues. The CDR3 sequence: CASSIGTGGFVQPQHF. CDR3 bases: TGTGCCAGTAGTATAGGGACAGGGGGCTTCGTTCAGCCCCAGCATTTT.

The rearrangement uses TRBV6-5 and TRBJ2-7, with D possibly TRBD2 on 7 matching bases. This CDR3 has 14 amino acids. Germline V lookup: CDR1 MNHEY, CDR2 SVGAGI. V was cut by 7 bases and J by 0 bases, with 13 bases left in between. In nucleotides, the CDR3 is TGTGCCAGCAAGCGGGACATATCCTCCTACGAGCAGTACTTC. Protein sequence: CASKRDISSYEQYF.

V and J are TRBV6-5 and TRBJ1-1; D ambiguous. The CDR3 length is 13 residues. Germline CDR1 and CDR2: MNHEY and SVGAGI. Between the trimmed V and J ends, which lost 10 bases and 1 base, there was a span of 13 bases. In DNA, the CDR3 is TGTGCCACCATGCCGCCGGGGAACACTGAAGCTTTCTTT. It yields the protein CATMPPGNTEAFF.

The chain recombines TRBV7-9 with TRBJ1-2, with TRBD1 matching over 9 bases. This CDR3 spans 17 amino acids. Losses at the gene ends were 4 bases for V and 4 bases for J; bases not matched to a gene: 13. The germline V gene encodes CDR1 SEHNR and CDR2 FQNEAQ (reference sequence). Here the CDR3 DNA reads TGTGCCAGCAGCTCGTTGACCGGGACAGGGATTTTCTATGGCTACACCTTC. Protein product: CASSSLTGTGIFYGYTF.

V is TRBV9 and J is TRBJ2-7; 10 bases match TRBD2. V trimming: 1 base; J trimming: 9 bases; junction bases outside the gene matches: 13. Germline values: CDR1 SGDLS, CDR2 YYNGEE. CDR3 size: 16 residues. The CDR3 loop reads CASSVTSGASISSQYF. The CDR3 coding sequence is TGTGCCAGCAGCGTAACTAGCGGGGCGTCCATCTCGTCGCAGTACTTC.

This clone has just a few counts. The rearrangement links TRBV13 to TRBJ2-5, with D possibly being TRBD1 or TRBD2 (5 bases each). Germline CDR1 and CDR2: PRHDT and FYEKMQ (reference sequence). The CDR3 is made up of 16 amino acids. The V end was cut by 0 bases, the J end by 1 base, with 12 bases between. DNA of the CDR3: TGTGCCAGCAGCTTAGGGACGCTTGGGGGCCAAGAGACCCAGTACTTC. As protein: CASSLGTLGGQETQYF.

The V call is TRBV3-1 (or the pseudogene TRBV3-2), the J call TRBJ1-3, with D possibly matching TRBD1 (6 bases). V lost 6 bases and J 9 bases, leaving 12 bases between the germline ends. CDR3 length: 12 residues. Germline CDR1 reads LGHDT; CDR2 reads YNNKEL (reference sequence). The CDR3 sequence: CASRLKGGTIYF. CDR3 bases: TGTGCCAGCAGACTTAAAGGGGGCACCATATATTTT.

The CDR3 loop is CASSQRTTGTGHTEAFF. The CDR3 coding sequence is TGTGCCAGCAGCCAGCGGACAACCGGGACAGGGCACACTGAAGCTTTCTTT. The V call is TRBV4-2, the J call TRBJ1-1; 9 bases align to TRBD1. Trimming at V came to 3 bases and at J to 3 bases, leaving 11 bases not matched to a gene. Germline V lookup: CDR1 LGHNA, CDR2 YNFKEQ. The CDR3 covers 17 residues.

The chain links TRBV5-4 to TRBJ1-4, with a weak D call TRBD1 (6 bases). Germline V lookup: CDR1 SGHNT, CDR2 YYREEE (reference sequence). Deletions cut 0 bases from V and 7 bases from J, with 10 bases between. This CDR3 is built from 14 residues. As DNA, the CDR3 is TGTGCCAGCAGCTTGGGTAGGGGGAGTGAAAAACTGTTTTTT. It codes for CASSLGRGSEKLFF.

In its sample, this clone was seen a few times. The rearrangement links TRBV13 to TRBJ1-2; D uncertain. The CDR3 length is 15 residues. Per germline, CDR1 PRHDT and CDR2 FYEKMQ (reference sequence). Trimming shortened V by 4 bases and J by 3 bases, and 15 bases separated the two germline ends. The CDR3, as DNA: TGTGCCAGCAGCTACCCGTTTCGCGCGTACTATGGCTACACCTTC. It codes for CASSYPFRAYYGYTF. Looking up the rest from reference TRBV13 and TRBJ1-2 gives the full variable domain: AAGVIQSPRHLIKEKRETATLKCYPIPRHDTVYWYQQGPGQDPQFLISFYEKMQSDKGSIPDRFSAQQFSDYHSELNMSSLELGDSALYFCASSYPFRAYYGYTFGSGTRLTVV.

This rearrangement joins TRBV6-2 or TRBV6-3 to TRBJ2-5, with TRBD2 matching over 13 bases. The CDR3 spans 16 residues. Germline lookup yields CDR1 MNHEY and CDR2 SVGEGT. The V and J ends lost 4 bases and 1 base, in that order; junction bases with no gene match: 3. CDR3 sequence: CASSSGLAGAQETQYF. Written as DNA, the CDR3 is TGTGCCAGCAGTTCAGGACTAGCGGGGGCCCAAGAGACCCAGTACTTC.